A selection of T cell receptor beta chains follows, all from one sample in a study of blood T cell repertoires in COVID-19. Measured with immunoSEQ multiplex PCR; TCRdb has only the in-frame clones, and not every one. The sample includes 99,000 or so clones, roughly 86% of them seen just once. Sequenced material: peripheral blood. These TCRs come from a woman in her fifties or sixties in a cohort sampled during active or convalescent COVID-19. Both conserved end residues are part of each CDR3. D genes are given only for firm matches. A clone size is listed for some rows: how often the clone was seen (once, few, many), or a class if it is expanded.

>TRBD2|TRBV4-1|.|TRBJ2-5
TGCGCCAGCAGCCAAGAACTAGCGGGGAGCGAGACCCAGTACTTC
CASSQELAGSETQYF
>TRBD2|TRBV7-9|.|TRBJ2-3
TGCGCCAGCAGCTTGGGGGGGGAAAGACTAGCTTTCACAGATACGCAGTATTTT
CASSLGGERLAFTDTQYF
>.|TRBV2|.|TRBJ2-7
TGTGCCAGCAGTGAAAAGGAGGGAAGATACGAGCAGTACTTC
CASSEKEGRYEQYF
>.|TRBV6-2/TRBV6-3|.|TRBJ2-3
TGTGCCAGCAGTTACTTTCAACGCGTCCAGGACACAGATACGCAGTATTTT
CASSYFQRVQDTDTQYF
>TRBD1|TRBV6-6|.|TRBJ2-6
TGTGCCAGCAGAGAGACAGGGAGCGGGGCCAACGTCCTGACTTTC
CASRETGSGANVLTF
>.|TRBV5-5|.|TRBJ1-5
TGTGCCAGCAGCTTTGGTGGGACACGGAATCAGCCCCAGCATTTT
CASSFGGTRNQPQHF
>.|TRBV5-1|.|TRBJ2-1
TGCGCCAGCAGCGGGAGGTTGGGAAGCTACAATGAGCAGTTCTTC
CASSGRLGSYNEQFF
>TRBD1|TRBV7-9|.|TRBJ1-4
TGTGCCAGCAGCCCCCCCGCGTCAGGGGGCAATGAAAAACTGTTTTTT
CASSPPASGGNEKLFF
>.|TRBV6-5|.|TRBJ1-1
TGTGCCAGCAGAGAGGGGGTAGGCACTGAAGCTTTCTTT
CASREGVGTEAFF
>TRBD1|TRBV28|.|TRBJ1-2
TGTGCCAGCACCCTCCGATCGGGGACAGGGGTCTATGGCTACACCTTC
CASTLRSGTGVYGYTF
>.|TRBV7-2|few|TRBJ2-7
TGTGCCAGCAGCGCCCGACGGGGTTTCTACGAGCAGTACTTC
CASSARRGFYEQYF
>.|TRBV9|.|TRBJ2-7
TGTGCCAGCAGCGTAGAGGGCGGGGCGACCTACGAGCAGTACTTC
CASSVEGGATYEQYF
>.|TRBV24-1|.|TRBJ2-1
TGTGCCACCAGTGATCTGATTGGGCCGACCGGGAGCTCCTACAATGAGCAGTTCTTC
CATSDLIGPTGSSYNEQFF
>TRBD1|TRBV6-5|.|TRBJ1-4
TGTGCCACTAGGAGGACAGGGGGCCGGGAAAAACTGTTTTTT
CATRRTGGREKLFF
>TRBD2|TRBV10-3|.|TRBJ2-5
TGTGCCATTTCACCGGCTAGCGGGTCGGGGACCCAGTACTTC
CAISPASGSGTQYF
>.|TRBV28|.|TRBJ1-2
TGTGCCAGCAGTTTACCGCCAGGGGCAGGCTATGGCTACACCTTC
CASSLPPGAGYGYTF
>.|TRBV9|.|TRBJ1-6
TGTGCCAGCAGCGTAGGATCGGGGGGAGGTTCACCCCTCCACTTT
CASSVGSGGGSPLHF
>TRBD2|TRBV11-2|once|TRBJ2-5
TGTGCCAGCAGCTTAGGCGCGGGGGGGCCGGAGACCCAGTACTTC
CASSLGAGGPETQYF
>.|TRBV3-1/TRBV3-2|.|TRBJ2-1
TGTGCCAGCAGCCATGCAGACAACGATGAGCAGTTCTTC
CASSHADNDEQFF
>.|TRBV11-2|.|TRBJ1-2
TGTGCCAGCAGCCCCTTGGGGGGGCGCAAAGGTGGCTACACCTTC
CASSPLGGRKGGYTF
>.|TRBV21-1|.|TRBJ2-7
TGTGCCAGCAGCAGTCCTCGACAGGGGAGGAAAGACGAGCAGTACTTC
CASSSPRQGRKDEQYF
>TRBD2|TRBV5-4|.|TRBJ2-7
TGTGCCAGCAGTCTGGGCGGGGGCGAGCAGTACTTC
CASSLGGGEQYF
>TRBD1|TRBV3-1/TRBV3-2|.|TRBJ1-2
TGTGCCAGCAGCCTGGGACAGGAAGGCTATGGCTACACCTTC
CASSLGQEGYGYTF
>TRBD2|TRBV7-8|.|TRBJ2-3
TGTGCCAGCAGCCCATTTGGCCTAGCGGGGGGGACAGATACGCAGTATTTT
CASSPFGLAGGTDTQYF
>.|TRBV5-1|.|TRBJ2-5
TGCGCCAGCAGCTTGGGCAGGGTCCAAGAGACCCAGTACTTC
CASSLGRVQETQYF
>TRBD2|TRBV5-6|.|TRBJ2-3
TGTGCCAGCAGCAGGAGGTCTAGCGGGTTGGGGACAGATACGCAGTATTTT
CASSRRSSGLGTDTQYF
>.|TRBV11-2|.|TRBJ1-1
TGTGCCAGCAGCCCGGGTCCATTGGGTGAAGCTTTCTTT
CASSPGPLGEAFF
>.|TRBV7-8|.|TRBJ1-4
TGTGCCAGCAGCCACTCAGGCCGTCAACTGTTTTTT
CASSHSGRQLFF
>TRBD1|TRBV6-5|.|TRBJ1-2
TGTGCCAGCAGTATGACAGGGGACTATGGCTACACCTTC
CASSMTGDYGYTF
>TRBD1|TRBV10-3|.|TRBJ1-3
TGTGCCATCACCGAGGACAGGGCAAGAAACACCATATATTTT
CAITEDRARNTIYF
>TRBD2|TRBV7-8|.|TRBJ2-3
TGTGCCAGCAGCTCTATAGCGGGAGTGGGCACAGATACGCAGTATTTT
CASSSIAGVGTDTQYF
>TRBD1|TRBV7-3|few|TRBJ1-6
TGTGCCAGCAGCCCTTCCGGGACAGGGACTTCACCCCTCCACTTT
CASSPSGTGTSPLHF
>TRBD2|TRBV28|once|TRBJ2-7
TGTGCCAGCAGTTTGGACCGTACTAGCGGGAGATGGAACGAGCAGTACTTC
CASSLDRTSGRWNEQYF
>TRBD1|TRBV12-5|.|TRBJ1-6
TGTGCTAGTGGTAGGGACAGGGAGGGTTCACCCCTCCACTTT
CASGRDREGSPLHF
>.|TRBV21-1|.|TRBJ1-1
TGTGCCACCTCCAACACTGAAGCTTTCTTT
CATSNTEAFF
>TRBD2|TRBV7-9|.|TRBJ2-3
TGTGCCAGCAGCCGGAGCGGGGTCACAGATACGCAGTATTTT
CASSRSGVTDTQYF
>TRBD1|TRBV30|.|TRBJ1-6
TGTGCCTGGGGAACCGGGACAGGTAATTCACCCCTCCACTTT
CAWGTGTGNSPLHF
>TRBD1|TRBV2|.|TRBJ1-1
TGTGCCAGCCGGGACAGGGGGCGAGGCGGAACTGAAGCTTTCTTT
CASRDRGRGGTEAFF
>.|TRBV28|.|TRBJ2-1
TGTGCCAGCAGGAGTCAGGCCTTTGGCAATGAGCAGTTCTTC
CASRSQAFGNEQFF
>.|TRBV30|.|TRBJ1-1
TGTGCCTGGAGTGTACCAGGGATCGCTTTCTTT
CAWSVPGIAFF
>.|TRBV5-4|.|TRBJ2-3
TGTGCCAGCAGCTTGGGTAGCGGACCGGCCACAGATACGCAGTATTTT
CASSLGSGPATDTQYF
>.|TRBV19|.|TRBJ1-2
TGTGCCAGTAGTATTATCAGGGCGGTGGACTATGGCTACACCTTC
CASSIIRAVDYGYTF